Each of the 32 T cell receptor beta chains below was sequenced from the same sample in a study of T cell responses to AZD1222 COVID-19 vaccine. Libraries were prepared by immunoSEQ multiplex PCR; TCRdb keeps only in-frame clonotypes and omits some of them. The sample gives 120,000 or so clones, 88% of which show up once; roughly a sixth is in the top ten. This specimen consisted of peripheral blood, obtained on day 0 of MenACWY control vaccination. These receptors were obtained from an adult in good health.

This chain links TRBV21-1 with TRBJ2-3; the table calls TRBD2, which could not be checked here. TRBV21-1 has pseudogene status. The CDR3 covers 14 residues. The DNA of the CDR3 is TGTGCCAGCAGCAAATCGGAGTCGGCAGATACGCAGTATTTT. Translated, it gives CASSKSESADTQYF.

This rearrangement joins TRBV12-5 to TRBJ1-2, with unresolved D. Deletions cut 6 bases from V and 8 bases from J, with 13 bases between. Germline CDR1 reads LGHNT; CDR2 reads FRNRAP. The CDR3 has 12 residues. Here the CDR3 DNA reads TGTGCTAGTGGCCTTCAAGGAAGGGGCTACACCTTC. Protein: CASGLQGRGYTF.

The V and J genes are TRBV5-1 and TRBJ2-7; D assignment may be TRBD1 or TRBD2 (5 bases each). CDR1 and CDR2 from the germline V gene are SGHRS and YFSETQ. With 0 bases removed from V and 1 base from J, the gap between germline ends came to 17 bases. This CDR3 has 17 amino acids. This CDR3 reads CASSLERRGVGSYEQYF. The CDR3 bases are TGCGCCAGCAGCTTGGAACGGAGAGGGGTGGGGTCCTACGAGCAGTACTTC.

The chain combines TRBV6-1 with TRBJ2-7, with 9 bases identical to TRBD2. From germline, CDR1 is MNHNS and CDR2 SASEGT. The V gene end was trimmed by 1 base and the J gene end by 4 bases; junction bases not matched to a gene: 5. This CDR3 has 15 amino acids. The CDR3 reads CASSEDGGGAYEQYF. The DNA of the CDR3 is TGTGCCAGCAGTGAAGATGGCGGGGGGGCTTACGAGCAGTACTTC.

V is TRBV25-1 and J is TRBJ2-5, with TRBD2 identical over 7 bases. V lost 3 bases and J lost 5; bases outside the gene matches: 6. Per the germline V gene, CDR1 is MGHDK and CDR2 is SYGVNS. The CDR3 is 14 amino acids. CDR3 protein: CASSDRSGGETQYF. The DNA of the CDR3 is TGTGCCAGCAGTGACCGTTCCGGGGGGGAGACCCAGTACTTC.

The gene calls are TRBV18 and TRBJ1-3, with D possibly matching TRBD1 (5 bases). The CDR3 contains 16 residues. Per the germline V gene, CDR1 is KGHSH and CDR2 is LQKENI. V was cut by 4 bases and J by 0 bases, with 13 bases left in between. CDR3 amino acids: CASSLNGGSSGNTIYF. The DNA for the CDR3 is TGTGCCAGCTCACTGAACGGGGGGAGCTCTGGAAACACCATATATTTT.

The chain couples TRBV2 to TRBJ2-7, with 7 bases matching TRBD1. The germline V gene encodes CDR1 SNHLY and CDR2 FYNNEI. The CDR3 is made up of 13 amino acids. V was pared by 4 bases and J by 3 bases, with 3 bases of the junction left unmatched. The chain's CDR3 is CASSVDRVYEQYF. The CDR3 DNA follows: TGTGCCAGCAGTGTAGACAGGGTCTACGAGCAGTACTTC.

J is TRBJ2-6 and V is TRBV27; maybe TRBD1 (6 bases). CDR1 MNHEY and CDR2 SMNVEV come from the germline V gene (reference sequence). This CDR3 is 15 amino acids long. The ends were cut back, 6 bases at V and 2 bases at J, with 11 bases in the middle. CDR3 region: CASSRNRAGANVLTF. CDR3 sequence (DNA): TGTGCCAGCAGCCGCAACAGGGCTGGGGCCAACGTCCTGACTTTC. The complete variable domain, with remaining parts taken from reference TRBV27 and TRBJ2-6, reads EAQVTQNPRYLITVTGKKLTVTCSQNMNHEYMSWYRQDPGLGLRQIYYSMNVEVTDKGDVPEGYKVSRKEKRNFPLILESPSPNQTSLYFCASSRNRAGANVLTFGAGSRLTVL.

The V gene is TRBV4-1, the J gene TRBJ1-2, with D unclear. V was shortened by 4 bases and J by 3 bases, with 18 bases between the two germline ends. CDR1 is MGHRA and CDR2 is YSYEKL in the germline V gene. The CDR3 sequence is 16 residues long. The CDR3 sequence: CASSLTRAGDDYGYTF. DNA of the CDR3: TGCGCCAGCAGCCTAACCCGCGCCGGTGACGACTATGGCTACACCTTC.

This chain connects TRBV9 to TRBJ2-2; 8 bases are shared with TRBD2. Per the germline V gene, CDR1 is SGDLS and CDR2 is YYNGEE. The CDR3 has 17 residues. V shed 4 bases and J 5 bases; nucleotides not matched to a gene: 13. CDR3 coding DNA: TGTGCCAGCAGCCCAGCAGTGGTAGCGGGACAAACCGGGGAGCTGTTTTTT. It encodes CASSPAVVAGQTGELFF.

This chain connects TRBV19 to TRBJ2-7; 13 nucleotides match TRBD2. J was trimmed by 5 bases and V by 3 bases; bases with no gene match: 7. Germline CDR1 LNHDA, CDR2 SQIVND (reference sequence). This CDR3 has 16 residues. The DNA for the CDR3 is TGTGCCAGTAGTATTCGGACTAGCGGGAGCAGGGACGAGCAGTACTTC. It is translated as CASSIRTSGSRDEQYF.

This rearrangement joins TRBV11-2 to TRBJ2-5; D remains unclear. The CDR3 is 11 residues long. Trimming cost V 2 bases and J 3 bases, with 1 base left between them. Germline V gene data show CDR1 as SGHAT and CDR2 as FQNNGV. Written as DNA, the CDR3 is TGTGCCAGCAGCTTAAAAGAGACCCAGTACTTC. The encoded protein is CASSLKETQYF.

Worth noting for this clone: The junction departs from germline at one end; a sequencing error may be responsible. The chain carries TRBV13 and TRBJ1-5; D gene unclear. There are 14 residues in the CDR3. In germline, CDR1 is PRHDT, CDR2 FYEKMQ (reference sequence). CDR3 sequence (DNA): TGTGCCAGCACCTTAGGGTATAGCAATCAGCCCCAGCATTTT. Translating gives CASTLGYSNQPQHF.

CDR3 nucleotide sequence: TGTGCCAGCAGCTTAACCCCAGGGGGAATCGATACGCAGTATTTT. It is translated as CASSLTPGGIDTQYF. The gene calls are TRBV7-9 and TRBJ2-3, with TRBD1 matching over 7 bases. J lost 6 bases, V lost 2 bases, and 8 bases had no gene match. The CDR3 extends over 15 amino acids. Looked up from germline, CDR1 is SEHNR and CDR2 is FQNEAQ (reference sequence).

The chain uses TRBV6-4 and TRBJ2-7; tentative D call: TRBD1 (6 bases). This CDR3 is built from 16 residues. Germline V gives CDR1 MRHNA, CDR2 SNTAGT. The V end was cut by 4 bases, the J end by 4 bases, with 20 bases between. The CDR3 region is CASSGRTAQPEYEQYF. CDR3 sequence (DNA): TGTGCCAGCAGTGGCCGGACAGCTCAGCCGGAATACGAGCAGTACTTC.

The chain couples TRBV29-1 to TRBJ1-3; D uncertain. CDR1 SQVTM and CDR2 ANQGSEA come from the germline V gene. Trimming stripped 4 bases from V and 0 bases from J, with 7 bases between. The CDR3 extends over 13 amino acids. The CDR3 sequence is CSVGLGSGNTIYF. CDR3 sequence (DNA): TGCAGCGTTGGTCTTGGCTCTGGAAACACCATATATTTT.

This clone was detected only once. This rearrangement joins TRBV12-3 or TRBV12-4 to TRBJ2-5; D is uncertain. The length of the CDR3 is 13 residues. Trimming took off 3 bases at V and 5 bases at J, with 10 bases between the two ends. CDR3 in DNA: TGTGCCAGCAGTTTTGCTAGTTATGAGACCCAGTACTTC. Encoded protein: CASSFASYETQYF.

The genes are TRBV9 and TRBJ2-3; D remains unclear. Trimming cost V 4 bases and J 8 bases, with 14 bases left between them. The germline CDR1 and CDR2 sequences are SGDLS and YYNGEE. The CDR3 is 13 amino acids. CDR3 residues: CASSLDQKATQYF. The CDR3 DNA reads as TGTGCCAGCAGCCTGGACCAAAAGGCTACGCAGTATTTT. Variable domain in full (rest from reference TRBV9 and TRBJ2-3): DSGVTQTPKHLITATGQRVTLRCSPRSGDLSVYWYQQSLDQGLQFLIQYYNGEERAKGNILERFSAQQFPDLHSELNLSSLELGDSALYFCASSLDQKATQYFGPGTRLTVL.

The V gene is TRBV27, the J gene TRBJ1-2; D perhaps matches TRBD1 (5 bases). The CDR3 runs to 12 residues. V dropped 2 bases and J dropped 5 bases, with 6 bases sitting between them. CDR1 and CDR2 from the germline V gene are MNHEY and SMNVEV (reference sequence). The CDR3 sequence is CASSLAGYGYTF. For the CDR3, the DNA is TGTGCCAGCAGTTTAGCAGGGTATGGCTACACCTTC.

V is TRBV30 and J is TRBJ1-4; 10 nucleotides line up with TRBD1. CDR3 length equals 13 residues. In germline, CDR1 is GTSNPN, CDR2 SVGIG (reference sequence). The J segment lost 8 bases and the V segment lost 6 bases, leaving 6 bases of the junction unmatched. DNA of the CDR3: TGTGCCTGCGCAGGACAGGGGGGCGAAAAACTGTTTTTT. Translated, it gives CACAGQGGEKLFF.

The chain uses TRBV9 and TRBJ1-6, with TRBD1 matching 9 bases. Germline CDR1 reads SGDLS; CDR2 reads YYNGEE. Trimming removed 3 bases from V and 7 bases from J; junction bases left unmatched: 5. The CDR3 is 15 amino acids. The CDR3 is CASSGRDRDNSPLHF. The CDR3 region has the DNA TGTGCCAGCAGCGGCAGGGACAGGGACAATTCACCCCTCCACTTT.

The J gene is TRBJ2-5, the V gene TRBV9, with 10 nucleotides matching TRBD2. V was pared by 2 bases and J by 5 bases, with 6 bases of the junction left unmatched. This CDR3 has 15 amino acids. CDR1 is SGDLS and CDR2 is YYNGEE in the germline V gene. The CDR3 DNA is TGTGCCAGCAGCGTCACGACTAGCGGGCGGGAGACCCAGTACTTC. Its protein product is CASSVTTSGRETQYF.

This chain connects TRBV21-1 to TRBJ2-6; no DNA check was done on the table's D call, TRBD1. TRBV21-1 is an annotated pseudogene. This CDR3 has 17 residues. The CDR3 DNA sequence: TGTGCCAGCAGCGACAGGGGGCAATTGGCTGGGGCCAACGTCCTGACTTTC. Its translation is CASSDRGQLAGANVLTF.

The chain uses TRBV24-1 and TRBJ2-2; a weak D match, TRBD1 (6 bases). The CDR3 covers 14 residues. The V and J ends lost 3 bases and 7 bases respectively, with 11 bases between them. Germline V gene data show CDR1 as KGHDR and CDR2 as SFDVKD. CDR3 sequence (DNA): TGTGCCACCAGTGATGCCAACAGGGTCGGGGAGCTGTTTTTT. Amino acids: CATSDANRVGELFF.

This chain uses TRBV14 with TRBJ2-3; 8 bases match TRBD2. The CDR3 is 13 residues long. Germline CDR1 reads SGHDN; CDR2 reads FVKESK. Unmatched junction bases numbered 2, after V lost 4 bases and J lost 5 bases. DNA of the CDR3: TGTGCCAGCAGCCGAGCGGGGGTAGATACGCAGTATTTT. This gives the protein CASSRAGVDTQYF. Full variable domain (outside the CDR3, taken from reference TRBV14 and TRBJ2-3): EAGVTQFPSHSVIEKGQTVTLRCDPISGHDNLYWYRRVMGKEIKFLLHFVKESKQDESGMPNNRFLAERTGGTYSTLKVQPAELEDSGVYFCASSRAGVDTQYFGPGTRLTVL.

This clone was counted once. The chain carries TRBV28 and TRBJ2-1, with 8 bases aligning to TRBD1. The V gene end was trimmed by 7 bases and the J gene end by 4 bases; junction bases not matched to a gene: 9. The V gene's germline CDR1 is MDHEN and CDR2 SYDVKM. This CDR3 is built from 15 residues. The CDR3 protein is CASTGRDRRYNEQFF. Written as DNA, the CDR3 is TGTGCCAGCACCGGCCGGGACAGGAGGTACAATGAGCAGTTCTTC.

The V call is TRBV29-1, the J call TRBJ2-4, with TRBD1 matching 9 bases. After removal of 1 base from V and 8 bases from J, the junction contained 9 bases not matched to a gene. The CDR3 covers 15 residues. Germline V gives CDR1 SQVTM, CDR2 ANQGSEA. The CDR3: CSVEGEDRGGDIQYF. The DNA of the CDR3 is TGCAGCGTTGAAGGGGAGGACAGGGGTGGGGACATTCAGTACTTC.

The CDR3 loop reads CASNPGAWGSPLHF. In nucleotides, the CDR3 is TGTGCCAGCAATCCGGGGGCATGGGGTTCACCCCTCCACTTT. The rearrangement uses TRBV25-1 and TRBJ1-6, with D possibly matching TRBD1 (6 bases). This CDR3 comprises 14 residues. The V end was cut by 7 bases, the J end by 9 bases, with 16 bases between. The germline gives CDR1 MGHDK, CDR2 SYGVNS.

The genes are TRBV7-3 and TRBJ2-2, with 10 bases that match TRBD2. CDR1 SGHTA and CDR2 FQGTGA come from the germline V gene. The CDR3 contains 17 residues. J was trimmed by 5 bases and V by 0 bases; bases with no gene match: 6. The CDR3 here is CASSLTLAGVRTGELFF. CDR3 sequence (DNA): TGTGCCAGCAGCTTAACTCTAGCGGGAGTTCGAACCGGGGAGCTGTTTTTT.

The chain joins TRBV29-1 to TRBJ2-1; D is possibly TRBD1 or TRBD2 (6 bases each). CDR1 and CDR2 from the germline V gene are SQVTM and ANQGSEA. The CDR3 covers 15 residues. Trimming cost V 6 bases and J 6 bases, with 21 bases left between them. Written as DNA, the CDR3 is TGCAGCGTCCGACTAGGGGGTGTCAAGGTCAATGAGCAGTTCTTC. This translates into CSVRLGGVKVNEQFF.

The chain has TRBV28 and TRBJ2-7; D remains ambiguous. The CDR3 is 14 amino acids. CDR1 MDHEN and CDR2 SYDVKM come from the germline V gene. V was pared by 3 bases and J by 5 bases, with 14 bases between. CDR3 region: CASSFYRNFDEQYF. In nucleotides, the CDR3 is TGTGCCAGCAGTTTCTACCGAAACTTTGACGAGCAGTACTTC.

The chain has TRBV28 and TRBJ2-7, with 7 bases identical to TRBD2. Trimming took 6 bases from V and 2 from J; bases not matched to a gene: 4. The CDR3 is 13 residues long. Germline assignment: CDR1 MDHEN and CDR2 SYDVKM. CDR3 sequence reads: CASSRTSTYEQYF. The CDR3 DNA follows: TGTGCCAGCAGCCGGACTAGTACCTACGAGCAGTACTTC.